This T cell receptor (beta chain) was captured by sequencing in a study of T cells in Graves' hyperthyroidism and ophthalmopathy. CDR1 and CDR2 from the germline V gene are SGHRS and YFSETQ. The CDR3 covers 13 residues. The trim removed 4 bases at V and 6 bases at J, leaving 7 bases unmatched. This clonotype was recorded many times. Regions amplified from RNA transcripts were the TCR beta CDR3 regions. Using the HTBI primer set, a first-round RT-PCR was run on the TCR CDR3. TCRdb itself ran the multiplex PCR reads through MiXCR, one entry per CDR3 protein. The data contain hundreds of thousands of distinct CDR3 sequences, approximately 19% of them singletons.

The receptor was derived from a woman younger than 30 with Graves' hyperthyroidism. The chain has TRBV5-1 and TRBJ2-7, with 7 bases aligning to TRBD2. The sequencing sample was made of blood. The chain's CDR3 is CASSPGGGGEQYF. The DNA for the CDR3 is TGCGCCAGCAGCCCCGGCGGGGGAGGCGAGCAGTACTTC.